The 6 T cell receptor beta chains presented below share a single source sample, sequenced in a study of siplizumab effects on memory and regulatory T cells. TCRdb's copy holds only in-frame clones and misses some; the assay was immunoSEQ multiplex PCR. The sample shows about 63,000 clones, less than 90% of them seen only once. The sequencing input was memory CD4+ T cells sorted from blood. The receptors were gathered from a human donor in good health.

This chain joins TRBV30 and TRBJ1-1; D is undetermined. Per germline, CDR1 GTSNPN and CDR2 SVGIG (reference sequence). This CDR3 comprises 10 residues. Trimming removed 1 base from V and 11 bases from J, with 8 bases in between. CDR3 coding DNA: TGTGCCTGGAGTGGGCAGAAGGCTTTCTTT. This encodes CAWSGQKAFF.

This chain uses TRBV4-2 with TRBJ2-2; no reliable D call. Germline loops: CDR1 LGHNA, CDR2 YNFKEQ. The V gene lost 0 bases and the J gene lost 0 bases, with 5 bases spanning the gap. The CDR3 is 15 residues long. The CDR3 loop is CASSQDFANTGELFF. CDR3 nucleotides: TGTGCCAGCAGCCAAGATTTCGCGAACACCGGGGAGCTGTTTTTT.

The sample holds a few counts of this clone. This chain connects TRBV9 to TRBJ1-2; the D is unclear. Germline V gene lookup returns CDR1 SGDLS and CDR2 YYNGEE. CDR3 size: 13 residues. Between the trimmed V and J ends, which lost 0 bases and 2 bases, there was a span of 5 bases. The CDR3 bases are TGTGCCAGCAGCGTAGAACAGAACTATGGCTACACCTTC. This encodes CASSVEQNYGYTF.

The chain uses TRBV4-1 and TRBJ2-2; D remains ambiguous. This CDR3 is built from 15 residues. The germline gives CDR1 MGHRA, CDR2 YSYEKL. The germline V and J ends were trimmed by 4 bases and 6 bases, with 15 bases remaining between them. CDR3 bases: TGCGCCAGCAGCCTCGCCGAACTTAACGCCGGGGAGCTGTTTTTT. It translates to CASSLAELNAGELFF.

This clone has only one observation. CDR3 in DNA: TGTGCCAGCAGCCTTTATGTGACTAGCAGAGAGACCCAGTACTTC. This gives the protein CASSLYVTSRETQYF. The V call is TRBV14, the J call TRBJ2-5; 7 bases line up with TRBD2. The V gene end was trimmed by 4 bases and the J gene end by 4 bases; junction bases not matched to a gene: 9. The germline V gene has CDR1 SGHDN and CDR2 FVKESK. The CDR3 runs 15 residues. Variable domain in full (rest from reference TRBV14 and TRBJ2-5): EAGVTQFPSHSVIEKGQTVTLRCDPISGHDNLYWYRRVMGKEIKFLLHFVKESKQDESGMPNNRFLAERTGGTYSTLKVQPAELEDSGVYFCASSLYVTSRETQYFGPGTRLLVL.

This clone was counted once. This chain joins TRBV6-5 and TRBJ2-1; maybe TRBD2 (5 bases). Trimming took off 7 bases at V and 5 bases at J, with 15 bases between the two ends. The CDR3 is made up of 14 amino acids. CDR1 and CDR2 (germline): MNHEY, SVGAGI. CDR3 bases: TGTGCCAGCATAGATCTCTCGCGGGACAATGAGCAGTTCTTC. This encodes CASIDLSRDNEQFF.